These 21 T cell receptor beta chains originate from one sample sequenced in a study of PD-L1 blockade in urothelial cancer. Time point noted: peripheral blood 6 weeks after treatment start. Profiling relied on immunoSEQ multiplex PCR, and the TCRdb table lists in-frame clones only, not all of them. This sample has around 53,000 clones, with about 85% found just once. The source material was PBMCs, sampled around atezolizumab (anti-PD-L1) treatment. These receptors were collected from a man between 45 and 60 years old with urothelial cancer.

The chain joins TRBV4-3 to TRBJ2-1; TRBD2 agrees at 9 bases. V trimming: 4 bases; J trimming: 6 bases; junction bases outside the gene matches: 4. Looked up from germline, CDR1 is LGHNA and CDR2 is YSLEER. The CDR3 spans 14 residues. CDR3 residues: CASSPGTSSNEQFF. The CDR3 DNA is TGCGCCAGCAGCCCCGGGACTAGCAGCAATGAGCAGTTCTTC.

CDR3 amino acids: CASSQLITGQGRETQYF. The CDR3 bases are TGCGCCAGCAGCCAGCTCATAACGGGACAGGGTCGGGAGACCCAGTACTTC. The rearrangement joins TRBV4-3 to TRBJ2-5; 9 bases fit TRBD1. The trim removed 3 bases at V and 5 bases at J, leaving 13 bases unmatched. This CDR3 has 17 amino acids. The germline V gene encodes CDR1 LGHNA and CDR2 YSLEER.

The chain links TRBV11-3 to TRBJ2-1; no clear D gene. Trimming pared 0 bases from V and 9 bases from J, leaving 6 bases between. The CDR3 is made up of 12 amino acids. Germline V lookup: CDR1 SGHNT, CDR2 YENEEA. As DNA, the CDR3 is TGTGCCAGCAGCTTAGATCTCGGTGAGCAGTTCTTC. It codes for CASSLDLGEQFF.

This clone was counted a single time. This chain uses TRBV27 with TRBJ2-7; D gene ambiguous. Trimming took 4 bases from V and 3 from J, leaving 10 bases between them. Germline V gene sequence: CDR1 MNHEY, CDR2 SMNVEV (reference sequence). The CDR3 has 13 residues. Here the CDR3 DNA reads TGTGCCAGCAGTTACCTCCTAGGCTACGAGCAGTACTTC. This encodes CASSYLLGYEQYF.

The chain carries TRBV7-9 and TRBJ1-5, with D unresolved. The V gene lost 1 base and the J gene lost 2 bases, with 9 bases spanning the gap. In germline, CDR1 is SEHNR, CDR2 FQNEAQ (reference sequence). This CDR3 spans 15 amino acids. CDR3 in DNA: TGTGCCAGCAGCTTAGTTGGGGAGGGCAATCAGCCCCAGCATTTT. Protein: CASSLVGEGNQPQHF. Together with reference TRBV7-9 and TRBJ1-5, the CDR3 gives the full variable domain: DTGVSQNPRHKITKRGQNVTFRCDPISEHNRLYWYRQTLGQGPEFLTYFQNEAQLEKSRLLSDRFSAERPKGSFSTLEIQRTEQGDSAMYLCASSLVGEGNQPQHFGDGTRLSIL.

The rearrangement links TRBV14 to TRBJ2-3, with D uncertain. With 5 bases removed from V and 2 bases from J, the gap between germline ends came to 14 bases. The CDR3 length is 15 residues. Germline CDR1 SGHDN, CDR2 FVKESK. The CDR3 nucleotides are TGTGCCAGCAGCTCACCCGGTGTGTCCACAGATACGCAGTATTTT. Residues: CASSSPGVSTDTQYF.

The chain uses TRBV5-6 and TRBJ2-7, with 12 bases fitting TRBD1. CDR1 and CDR2 (germline): SGHDT, YYEEEE. V trimming: 4 bases; J trimming: 4 bases; junction bases outside the gene matches: 3. CDR3 length: 14 residues. DNA for the CDR3: TGTGCCAGCAGCACGGGACAGGGGGCGTACGAGCAGTACTTC. Encoded protein: CASSTGQGAYEQYF. Looking up the rest from reference TRBV5-6 and TRBJ2-7 gives the full variable domain: DAGVTQSPTHLIKTRGQQVTLRCSPKSGHDTVSWYQQALGQGPQFIFQYYEEEERQRGNFPDRFSGHQFPNYSSELNVNALLLGDSALYLCASSTGQGAYEQYFGPGTRLTVT.

This chain links TRBV29-1 with TRBJ1-2, with 7 bases matching TRBD1. J gave up 8 bases and V 5 bases, and 11 bases lay outside the gene matches. This CDR3 spans 13 amino acids. In germline, CDR1 is SQVTM, CDR2 ANQGSEA. CDR3 in amino acids: CSVSEGAQVGYTF. CDR3 coding DNA: TGCAGCGTTTCTGAGGGGGCGCAGGTCGGCTACACCTTC.

This clone was seen once. The chain couples TRBV27 to TRBJ2-2, with D possibly matching TRBD1 (6 bases). Trimming removed 0 bases at V and 6 bases at J, with 26 bases between. Germline V gene data show CDR1 as MNHEY and CDR2 as SMNVEV (reference sequence). This CDR3 is 20 amino acids long. The CDR3 loop is CASSLSPLGGRRTKAGELFF. CDR3 DNA sequence: TGTGCCAGCAGTTTATCCCCTCTAGGGGGTCGAAGGACGAAGGCCGGGGAGCTGTTTTTT.

The chain employs TRBV7-9 and TRBJ2-5, with D hard to call. Germline V gene data show CDR1 as SEHNR and CDR2 as FQNEAQ (reference sequence). The V end was cut by 3 bases, the J end by 1 base, with 9 bases between. The length of the CDR3 is 14 residues. CDR3 sequence reads: CASSFYVPQETQYF. DNA for the CDR3: TGTGCCAGCAGCTTCTATGTCCCCCAAGAGACCCAGTACTTC.

The genes are TRBV7-3 and TRBJ2-2; D unresolved. This CDR3 region has 13 residues. V was clipped by 5 bases and J by 2 bases, with 6 bases between them. Germline V gene data show CDR1 as SGHTA and CDR2 as FQGTGA. The CDR3 protein is CASSPVNTGELFF. The DNA for the CDR3 is TGTGCCAGCAGCCCCGTTAACACCGGGGAGCTGTTTTTT.

The chain has TRBV7-9 and TRBJ2-5, with 8 bases identical to TRBD1. The trim removed 6 bases at V and 3 bases at J, leaving 3 bases unmatched. The CDR3 is 13 residues long. The germline gives CDR1 SEHNR, CDR2 FQNEAQ (reference sequence). CDR3 residues: CASRDRVEETQYF. The CDR3 coding sequence is TGTGCCAGCAGGGACAGGGTGGAAGAGACCCAGTACTTC.

This clone was detected a few times. This chain uses TRBV2 with TRBJ1-2; 7 nucleotides line up with TRBD1. Germline V gene lookup returns CDR1 SNHLY and CDR2 FYNNEI. The J segment lost 1 base and the V segment lost 6 bases, leaving 5 bases of the junction unmatched. CDR3 length: 14 amino acids. The CDR3 bases are TGTGCCAGCAGCGCGGGACAGTATAACTATGGCTACACCTTC. Protein sequence: CASSAGQYNYGYTF.

V gene TRBV27 combines with J gene TRBJ2-3; TRBD1 matches 8 bases. This CDR3 spans 16 amino acids. The trim removed 5 bases at V and 4 bases at J, leaving 11 bases unmatched. CDR1 and CDR2 from the germline V gene are MNHEY and SMNVEV (reference sequence). The CDR3: CASSPLGTGHSDTQYF. In nucleotides, the CDR3 is TGTGCCAGCAGTCCTCTCGGGACAGGACATTCAGATACGCAGTATTTT.

The V gene is TRBV11-2, the J gene TRBJ1-1, with unresolved D. Germline V gene data show CDR1 as SGHAT and CDR2 as FQNNGV. V was pared by 2 bases and J by 1 base, with 5 bases between. The CDR3 extends over 13 amino acids. The DNA of the CDR3 is TGTGCCAGCAGCTTATGGGCGAACACTGAAGCTTTCTTT. This encodes CASSLWANTEAFF. The complete variable domain, with remaining parts taken from reference TRBV11-2 and TRBJ1-1, reads EAGVAQSPRYKIIEKRQSVAFWCNPISGHATLYWYQQILGQGPKLLIQFQNNGVVDDSQLPKDRFSAERLKGVDSTLKIQPAKLEDSAVYLCASSLWANTEAFFGQGTRLTVV.

This chain uses TRBV30 with TRBJ2-5; no firm D call. Germline CDR1 is GTSNPN and CDR2 is SVGIG (reference sequence). This CDR3 has 15 amino acids. The V end was cut by 2 bases, the J end by 0 bases, with 13 bases between. CDR3 in DNA: TGTGCCTGGAGTCCAAGTTTGGAGTACCAAGAGACCCAGTACTTC. This encodes CAWSPSLEYQETQYF.

The chain has TRBV4-3 and TRBJ2-3, with D hard to call. From germline, CDR1 is LGHNA and CDR2 YSLEER. CDR3 size: 15 residues. V lost 4 bases to trimming and J lost 0 bases, with 11 bases between them. CDR3 protein: CASSPTTISTDTQYF. CDR3 bases: TGCGCCAGCAGCCCCACAACCATCAGCACAGATACGCAGTATTTT.

Only a few counts were recorded for this clone. This chain links TRBV4-2 with TRBJ2-5, with 9 bases lining up with TRBD2. The CDR3 has 18 residues. Trimming removed 0 bases from V and 6 bases from J; junction bases left unmatched: 14. Germline values: CDR1 LGHNA, CDR2 YNFKEQ. CDR3 region: CASSQEWGGGAVGKTQYF. Written as DNA, the CDR3 is TGTGCCAGCAGCCAAGAGTGGGGCGGGGGGGCTGTGGGAAAGACCCAGTACTTC.

The rearrangement joins TRBV27 to TRBJ1-4; D is perhaps TRBD1 (6 bases). The CDR3 has 17 residues. Trimming stripped 2 bases from V and 7 bases from J, with 20 bases between. From germline, CDR1 is MNHEY and CDR2 SMNVEV (reference sequence). CDR3 in DNA: TGTGCCAGCAGTTTAATACCCGGGGGGGCGCCGGGTGAAAAACTGTTTTTT. Translation gives CASSLIPGGAPGEKLFF.

The V and J genes are TRBV6-1 and TRBJ1-5; the D gene is possibly TRBD1 (6 bases). This CDR3 spans 14 amino acids. Germline loops: CDR1 MNHNS, CDR2 SASEGT. Trimming stripped 4 bases from V and 0 bases from J, with 7 bases between. CDR3 sequence: CASSGGHSNQPQHF. The CDR3 DNA reads as TGTGCCAGCAGTGGGGGGCATAGCAATCAGCCCCAGCATTTT.

The chain has TRBV7-2 and TRBJ1-2; TRBD1 matches 7 bases. CDR3 length equals 15 residues. CDR1 and CDR2 from the germline V gene are SGHTA and FQGNSA. After removal of 4 bases from V and 8 bases from J, the junction contained 13 bases not matched to a gene. The CDR3 loop is CASSSQPPTGVGYTF. CDR3 nucleotide sequence: TGTGCCAGCAGCTCCCAACCCCCCACAGGGGTCGGCTACACCTTC.